The T cell receptor (beta chain) described here comes from a study of cytomegalovirus exposure and HLA in healthy donors. The CDR3 loop spans 13 amino acids. The germline V gene has CDR1 GTSNPN and CDR2 SVGIG (reference sequence). The V gene lost 2 bases and the J gene lost 3 bases, with 8 bases spanning the gap. The study's findings and limits: Most TCR sequences proved rare, with some public TCRs found in many donors. Among the CMV-associated chains, a few were confirmed in vitro as specific for CMV antigens.

This clone occurred once. The antigen remains unidentified. Researchers ran the PCR with 60 Vbeta and 13 Jbeta primers. Assay used: immunoSEQ multiplex PCR; TCRdb lists only in-frame clones, some missing. The profile shows 140,000 to 150,000 clones, 70% to 85% of them singletons. The rearrangement uses TRBV30 and TRBJ1-5, with D possibly TRBD1 on 6 matching bases. The receptor was isolated from a male donor in good health and CMV-seronegative. Sequencing was done on a sample of PBMCs. This CDR3 reads CAWSRDNNQPQHF. The CDR3 DNA reads TGTGCCTGGAGTCGGGACAACAATCAGCCCCAGCATTTT.